The next 32 T cell receptor beta chains were all read from a single sample in a study of T cells after yellow fever vaccination. TCRdb redid the calling of the 5' RACE reads with MiXCR, one entry per CDR3 protein. This sample has more than 300,000 distinct CDR3 sequences, with around 11% found just once. This specimen consisted of CD4+ T cells sorted from PBMCs, obtained 45 days after the yellow fever booster vaccination. The receptor source for this set is a man aged 18 to 29 who received the YFV17D yellow fever vaccine.

The chain uses TRBV28 and TRBJ2-7; D is undetermined. CDR1 and CDR2 (germline): MDHEN, SYDVKM. The CDR3 covers 14 residues. V was clipped by 5 bases and J by 3 bases, with 14 bases between them. The CDR3: CASSPLGANYEQYV. For the CDR3, the DNA is TGTGCCAGCAGTCCCCTCGGCGCGAACTACGAGCAGTACGTC.

This clonotype showed up just a few times. This chain connects TRBV27 to TRBJ2-7, with a weak D call TRBD1 (6 bases). CDR3 length equals 14 residues. Germline-derived CDR1 and CDR2 are MNHEY and SMNVEV (reference sequence). V was trimmed by 5 bases and J by 1 base, leaving 12 bases between them. The CDR3 reads CASSLNRDSYEQYV. CDR3 coding DNA: TGTGCCAGCAGTCTGAACAGGGATTCCTACGAGCAGTACGTC.

This clonotype was recorded many times. The rearrangement uses TRBV27 and TRBJ2-2; weak D call: TRBD1 (6 bases). V was cut by 8 bases and J by 4 bases, with 14 bases left in between. Germline-derived CDR1 and CDR2 are MNHEY and SMNVEV (reference sequence). The CDR3 sequence is 14 residues long. The CDR3 nucleotides read TGTGCCAGCGGGCGACAGGTCCTCACCGGGGAGCTGTTTTTT. Protein sequence: CASGRQVLTGELFF.

The rearrangement joins TRBV28 to TRBJ1-5; TRBD1 aligns across 8 bases. The CDR3 spans 17 residues. Unmatched junction bases numbered 10, after V lost 5 bases and J lost 1 base. Germline V gene data show CDR1 as MDHEN and CDR2 as SYDVKM. The CDR3 protein is CASSHWTGSGSNQPQHF. DNA of the CDR3: TGTGCCAGCAGTCATTGGACAGGGTCTGGCAGCAATCAGCCCCAGCATTTT.

There are a few counts of this clonotype. The gene calls are TRBV5-1 and TRBJ2-7, with D possibly matching TRBD1 (5 bases). The CDR3 is 14 residues long. The germline V gene has CDR1 SGHRS and CDR2 YFSETQ. V was shortened by 2 bases and J by 4 bases, with 13 bases between the two germline ends. The CDR3 coding sequence is TGCGCCAGCAGCTTAGGGGTGGTGGGATACGAGCAGTACTTC. Its protein product is CASSLGVVGYEQYF.

The chain carries TRBV5-1 and TRBJ1-3; no definite D call. The V and J ends lost 0 bases and 2 bases respectively, with 3 bases between them. CDR3 size: 13 residues. Germline V lookup: CDR1 SGHRS, CDR2 YFSETQ. CDR3: CASSLVPGNTIYF. CDR3 nucleotide sequence: TGCGCCAGCAGCTTGGTTCCTGGAAACACCATATATTTT.

This clonotype was recorded a few times. The chain couples TRBV25-1 to TRBJ2-5; 9 bases agree with TRBD1. V lost 4 bases, J lost 4 bases, and 7 bases stayed unmatched. The germline V gene encodes CDR1 MGHDK and CDR2 SYGVNS. The length of the CDR3 is 15 residues. As DNA, the CDR3 is TGTGCCAGCAGTGGTACAGGGGGCGTGTTAGAGACCCAGTACTTC. Translated: CASSGTGGVLETQYF.

This clonotype was counted many times. V usage is TRBV7-2 and J usage is TRBJ2-2; 11 positions match TRBD2. The CDR3 extends over 14 amino acids. Germline V gene data show CDR1 as SGHTA and CDR2 as FQGNSA. V was clipped by 5 bases and J by 6 bases; unmatched bases: 2. The CDR3 DNA is TGTGCCAGCAGCCTACTAGCGGGGGCCGGGGAGCTGTTTTTT. Amino acid sequence: CASSLLAGAGELFF.

This clonotype has more than one count but fewer than ten. The V gene is TRBV5-1, the J gene TRBJ2-1, with 7 nucleotides matching TRBD1. V was clipped by 1 base and J by 8 bases; unmatched bases: 6. Germline V lookup: CDR1 SGHRS, CDR2 YFSETQ. This CDR3 spans 14 amino acids. The DNA of the CDR3 is TGCGCCAGCAGCTTGCACAGGGGCGACGATGAGCAGTTCTTC. Translating gives CASSLHRGDDEQFF.

This clonotype was counted a few times. This chain links TRBV7-2 with TRBJ2-5, with a possible D match to TRBD1 (7 bases). Germline V gives CDR1 SGHTA, CDR2 FQGNSA. Trimming stripped 2 bases from V and 5 bases from J, with 12 bases between. The CDR3 length is 14 residues. The CDR3 nucleotides are TGTGCCAGCAGCTTACAGGGGGGCGGGGAGACCCAGTACTTC. This gives the protein CASSLQGGGETQYF. Supplemented by reference TRBV7-2 and TRBJ2-5, the full variable domain reads GAGVSQSPSNKVTEKGKDVELRCDPISGHTALYWYRQSLGQGLEFLIYFQGNSAPDKSGLPSDRFSAERTGGSVSTLTIQRTQQEDSAVYLCASSLQGGGETQYFGPGTRLLVL.

This clonotype was seen only once. The rearrangement joins TRBV20-1 to TRBJ2-3; possibly TRBD2 for D (6 bases). The CDR3 loop spans 14 amino acids. Germline CDR1 and CDR2: DFQATT and SNEGSKA (reference sequence). The V end was cut by 0 bases, the J end by 6 bases, with 13 bases between. In DNA, the CDR3 is TGCAGTGCTAGAGATCAACAGGCGGGGGATACGCAGTATTTT. Translating gives CSARDQQAGDTQYF.

As concerns this clonotype: It may be a read error: a sequence one base away is much more abundant. The V call is TRBV7-2, the J call TRBJ2-1; TRBD2 is a possible D gene (5 bases). V was trimmed by 0 bases and J by 7 bases, leaving 16 bases between them. Germline CDR1 is SGHTA and CDR2 is FQGNSA. There are 16 residues in the CDR3. CDR3 nucleotides: TGTGCCAGCAGCTTAGCGTTGAGGTGGGGAGCAAATGAGCAGTTCTTC. Translated: CASSLALRWGANEQFF. The full variable domain, in which reference TRBV7-2 and TRBJ2-1 provide the parts outside the CDR3, is GAGVSQSPSNKVTEKGKDVELRCDPISGHTALYWYRQSLGQGLEFLIYFQGNSAPDKSGLPSDRFSAERTGGSVSTLTIQRTQQEDSAVYLCASSLALRWGANEQFFGPGTRLTVL.

The chain carries TRBV4-3 and TRBJ1-2; no clear D. Germline V gene lookup returns CDR1 LGHNA and CDR2 YSLEER. V dropped 3 bases and J dropped 4 bases, with 15 bases sitting between them. The CDR3 totals 15 residues. CDR3 residues: CASSQEKVMSYGYTF. The CDR3 nucleotides are TGCGCCAGCAGCCAGGAAAAGGTTATGTCCTATGGCTACACCTTC.

This clonotype was recorded a few times. The V gene is TRBV5-1, the J gene TRBJ2-1, with 8 bases matching TRBD2. Losses at the gene ends were 4 bases for V and 7 bases for J; bases not matched to a gene: 10. Germline V CDR1 and CDR2: SGHRS, YFSETQ. The CDR3 has 15 residues. The CDR3 reads CASSIGGAEGNEQFF. In DNA form, the CDR3 reads TGCGCCAGCAGCATCGGGGGGGCGGAAGGAAATGAGCAGTTCTTC.

The rearrangement joins TRBV5-1 to TRBJ2-3, with no clear D. There are 14 residues in the CDR3. V gave up 1 base and J gave up 2 bases, with 8 bases separating them. Germline lookup yields CDR1 SGHRS and CDR2 YFSETQ. The CDR3 DNA follows: TGCGCCAGCAGCTTGATTATCTCCACAGATACGCAGTATTTT. This gives the protein CASSLIISTDTQYF. Looking up the rest from reference TRBV5-1 and TRBJ2-3 gives the full variable domain: KAGVTQTPRYLIKTRGQQVTLSCSPISGHRSVSWYQQTPGQGLQFLFEYFSETQRNKGNFPGRFSGRQFSNSRSEMNVSTLELGDSALYLCASSLIISTDTQYFGPGTRLTVL.

This clonotype was seen many times. The rearrangement links TRBV5-5 to TRBJ1-2, with 7 nucleotides matching TRBD1. The CDR3 consists of 14 residues. Trimming cost V 4 bases and J 2 bases; bases outside gene matches: 5. Germline CDR1 SGHKS, CDR2 YYEKEE (reference sequence). The CDR3 sequence: CASSPGDSNYGYTF. The CDR3 DNA reads TGTGCCAGCAGCCCGGGGGACAGCAACTATGGCTACACCTTC.

This clonotype was recorded a few times. The rearrangement joins TRBV7-9 to TRBJ1-1; D may be TRBD1 (6 bases). Trimming cost V 11 bases and J 3 bases, with 22 bases left between them. Germline V lookup: CDR1 SEHNR, CDR2 FQNEAQ (reference sequence). There are 15 residues in the CDR3. Written as DNA, the CDR3 is TGTGCCGACACAAACCCACAGGGAGGTCACACTGAAGCTTTCTTT. This codes for CADTNPQGGHTEAFF.

This clonotype has a count of ten or more. The genes are TRBV6-6 and TRBJ1-2, with TRBD1 matching over 9 bases. The V segment lost 6 bases and the J segment 7 bases; nucleotides outside the gene matches: 9. The V gene's germline CDR1 is MNHNY and CDR2 SVGAGI (reference sequence). This CDR3 has 14 amino acids. The CDR3 bases are TGTGCCAGCAGAGCGGAACAGGGGGCCGGTGGCTACACCTTC. Protein product: CASRAEQGAGGYTF.

This clonotype was detected a few times. This chain links TRBV7-2 with TRBJ2-1, with 9 bases identical to TRBD1. The V gene end was trimmed by 5 bases and the J gene end by 4 bases; junction bases not matched to a gene: 3. The V gene's germline CDR1 is SGHTA and CDR2 FQGNSA. The CDR3 spans 14 residues. For the CDR3, the DNA is TGTGCCAGCAGCACGACAGGGGGATACAATGAGCAGTTCTTC. As protein: CASSTTGGYNEQFF.

The CDR3 sequence: CASSFYFRYSNTEAFF. Written as DNA, the CDR3 is TGTGCCAGCAGTTTTTATTTCCGGTACAGCAACACTGAAGCTTTCTTT. The chain is built from TRBV12-3 or TRBV12-4 and TRBJ1-1; no reliable D call. There are 16 residues in the CDR3. With 3 bases removed from V and 2 bases from J, the gap between germline ends came to 16 bases.

At least ten counts were recorded for this clonotype. The CDR3 here is CASKYWEQYF. The CDR3 DNA is TGTGCCAGCAAGTACTGGGAGCAGTACTTC. The chain carries TRBV9 and TRBJ2-7, with unresolved D. Looked up from germline, CDR1 is SGDLS and CDR2 is YYNGEE. Trimming took 6 bases from V and 7 from J, leaving 8 bases between them. The CDR3 length is 10 residues. Complete variable domain (other parts from reference TRBV9 and TRBJ2-7): DSGVTQTPKHLITATGQRVTLRCSPRSGDLSVYWYQQSLDQGLQFLIQYYNGEERAKGNILERFSAQQFPDLHSELNLSSLELGDSALYFCASKYWEQYFGPGTRLTVT.

Ten or more counts support this clonotype. The V gene is TRBV7-2, the J gene TRBJ2-7; unclear D gene. Germline loops: CDR1 SGHTA, CDR2 FQGNSA. V was clipped by 1 base and J by 0 bases, with 10 bases between them. This CDR3 comprises 15 residues. The CDR3 nucleotides are TGTGCCAGCAGCTTAGTGTCATCGCTCTCCTACGAGCAGTACTTC. This translates into CASSLVSSLSYEQYF.

This clonotype came up a few times. The J gene is TRBJ2-7, the V gene TRBV7-2; 9 bases fit TRBD1. This CDR3 is 15 amino acids long. V lost 2 bases and J lost 1; bases outside the gene matches: 3. CDR1 is SGHTA and CDR2 is FQGNSA in the germline V gene. As DNA, the CDR3 is TGTGCCAGCAGCTTATACGGGACAGGGTCCTACGAGCAGTACTTC. It encodes CASSLYGTGSYEQYF.

This clonotype has only a few counts. The gene calls are TRBV6-2 or TRBV6-3 and TRBJ2-7, with D tentatively TRBD1 (5 bases). Germline lookup yields CDR1 MNHEY and CDR2 SVGEGT. V dropped 5 bases and J dropped 0 bases, with 8 bases sitting between them. The CDR3 contains 13 residues. The CDR3 DNA sequence: TGTGCCAGCAGTAACAGGATCTCCTACGAGCAGTACGTC. Translating gives CASSNRISYEQYV.

This clonotype was seen only a few times. The genes are TRBV6-5 and TRBJ2-3, with 13 bases identical to TRBD2. Trimming removed 6 bases from V and 9 bases from J; junction bases left unmatched: 12. The CDR3 sequence is 16 residues long. Germline CDR1 is MNHEY and CDR2 is SVGAGI. Here the CDR3 reads CASRPTSGGAMRTQYF. CDR3 nucleotides: TGTGCCAGCAGGCCAACTAGCGGGGGGGCGATGAGGACGCAGTATTTT.

This clonotype was seen at least ten times. The chain is built from TRBV20-1 and TRBJ1-6; no clear D gene. Germline V CDR1 and CDR2: DFQATT, SNEGSKA (reference sequence). V gave up 5 bases and J gave up 6 bases, with 11 bases separating them. The length of the CDR3 is 13 residues. CDR3 DNA: TGCAGTGCTGACCGGGATATTAATTCACCCCTCCACTTT. Amino acid sequence: CSADRDINSPLHF.

This clonotype was counted many times. The V call is TRBV7-9, the J call TRBJ1-1, with TRBD1 matching 7 bases. V trimming: 5 bases; J trimming: 1 base; junction bases outside the gene matches: 1. Per germline, CDR1 SEHNR and CDR2 FQNEAQ (reference sequence). This CDR3 has 13 residues. The CDR3 DNA sequence: TGTGCCAGCAGCCGACAGGGGAACACTGAAGCTTTCTTT. It translates to CASSRQGNTEAFF. Complete variable domain (other parts from reference TRBV7-9 and TRBJ1-1): DTGVSQNPRHKITKRGQNVTFRCDPISEHNRLYWYRQTLGQGPEFLTYFQNEAQLEKSRLLSDRFSAERPKGSFSTLEIQRTEQGDSAMYLCASSRQGNTEAFFGQGTRLTVV.

The chain carries TRBV19 and TRBJ1-2; possibly TRBD1 for D (5 bases). CDR1 is LNHDA, CDR2 SQIVND, per germline (reference sequence). The CDR3 consists of 16 residues. Trimming removed 3 bases from V and 6 bases from J, with 20 bases in between. CDR3: CASSIPRGGRRHGYTF. The CDR3, as DNA: TGTGCCAGTAGTATCCCCCGGGGGGGACGAAGACATGGCTACACCTTC.

CDR3 amino acids: CASSSHRDSNEQFF. The CDR3, as DNA: TGTGCCAGCAGCTCCCACCGAGACAGCAATGAGCAGTTCTTC. V and J are TRBV7-3 and TRBJ2-1; possibly TRBD1 for D (5 bases). Trimming took 4 bases from V and 6 from J, leaving 13 bases between them. Germline loops: CDR1 SGHTA, CDR2 FQGTGA. The length of the CDR3 is 14 residues.

This chain connects TRBV19 to TRBJ1-2; 8 bases match TRBD1. The germline CDR1 and CDR2 sequences are LNHDA and SQIVND (reference sequence). The CDR3 has 15 amino acids. Unmatched junction bases numbered 8, after V lost 6 bases and J lost 2 bases. In DNA form, the CDR3 reads TGTGCCAGTAGGAAGACAGGGGCCTTCAACTATGGCTACACCTTC. As protein: CASRKTGAFNYGYTF.

J is TRBJ1-6 and V is TRBV6-5; a weak D match, TRBD1 (5 bases). The CDR3 runs 14 residues. V was clipped by 8 bases and J by 7 bases, with 15 bases between them. The germline gives CDR1 MNHEY, CDR2 SVGAGI. CDR3: CASRLGLRNSPLHF. Written as DNA, the CDR3 is TGTGCCAGCCGGTTGGGACTGCGAAATTCACCCCTCCACTTT.

This clonotype was counted between two and nine times. V is TRBV12-3 or TRBV12-4 and J is TRBJ2-1, with TRBD1 identical over 8 bases. The CDR3 loop spans 15 amino acids. J was trimmed by 1 base and V by 3 bases; bases with no gene match: 2. As DNA, the CDR3 is TGTGCCAGCAGTTTGGACAGGGCTTCCTACAATGAGCAGTTCTTC. The encoded protein is CASSLDRASYNEQFF.